The subject of this entry is one T cell receptor beta chain. Trimming cost V 7 bases and J 6 bases; bases outside gene matches: 12. CDR1 is SGHDN and CDR2 is FVKESK in the germline V gene. The CDR3 covers 15 residues. The sample is drawn from a study of blood T cell repertoires in COVID-19. Study information: Sources were T cells, B-cell-depleted T cells, or PBMCs; the material itself was cDNA or gDNA.

In the source study's methods: Amplification of reference gene primers provided the estimated nucleated cell counts. Sequencing used immunoSEQ multiplex PCR; TCRdb keeps in-frame clones, though not all of them. V and J calls and clone size are copied from that table; D and trimming were computed from the DNA. Among a few hundred thousand clones listed, around nine tenths were seen once. Sequencing input: peripheral blood. The clonotype was recovered from a woman in her forties who had recovered from COVID-19. V usage is TRBV14 and J usage is TRBJ2-7; 10 bases map to TRBD1. The CDR3 region is CASKGSGTGDGEQYF. CDR3 sequence (DNA): TGTGCCAGCAAGGGGTCCGGGACAGGGGACGGCGAGCAGTACTTC.